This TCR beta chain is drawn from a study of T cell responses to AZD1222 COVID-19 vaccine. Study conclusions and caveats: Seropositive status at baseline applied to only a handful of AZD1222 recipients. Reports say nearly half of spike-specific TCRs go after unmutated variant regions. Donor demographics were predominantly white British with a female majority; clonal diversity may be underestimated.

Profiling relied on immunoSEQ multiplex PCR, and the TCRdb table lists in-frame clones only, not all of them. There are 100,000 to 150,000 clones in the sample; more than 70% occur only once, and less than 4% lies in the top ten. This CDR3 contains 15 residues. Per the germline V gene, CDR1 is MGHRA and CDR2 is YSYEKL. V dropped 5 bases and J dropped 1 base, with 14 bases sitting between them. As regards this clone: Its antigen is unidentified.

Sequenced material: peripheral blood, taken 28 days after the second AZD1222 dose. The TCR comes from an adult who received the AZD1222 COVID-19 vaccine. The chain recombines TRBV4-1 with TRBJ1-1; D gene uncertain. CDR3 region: CASSSADGWNTEAFF. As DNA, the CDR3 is TGCGCCAGCAGCAGTGCGGACGGATGGAACACTGAAGCTTTCTTT.